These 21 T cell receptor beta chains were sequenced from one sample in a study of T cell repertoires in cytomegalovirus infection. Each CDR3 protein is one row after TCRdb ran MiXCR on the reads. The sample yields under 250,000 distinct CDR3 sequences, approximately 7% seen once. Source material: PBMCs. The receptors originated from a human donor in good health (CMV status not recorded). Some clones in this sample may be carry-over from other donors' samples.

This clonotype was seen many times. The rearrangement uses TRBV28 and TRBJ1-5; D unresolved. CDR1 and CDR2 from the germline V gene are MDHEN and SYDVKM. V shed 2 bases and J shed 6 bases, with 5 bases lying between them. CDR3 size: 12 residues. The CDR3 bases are TGTGCCAGCAGTTTAACCATTCAGCCCCAGCATTTT. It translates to CASSLTIQPQHF.

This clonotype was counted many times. The CDR3 DNA follows: TGTGCCAGCAGCCCCACAGATACGCAGTATTTT. Protein product: CASSPTDTQYF. This rearrangement joins TRBV18 to TRBJ2-3; D remains ambiguous. The germline CDR1 and CDR2 sequences are KGHSH and LQKENI. The CDR3 has 11 residues. The V end lost 8 bases, the J end lost 2 bases, and 5 bases lay between the germline ends.

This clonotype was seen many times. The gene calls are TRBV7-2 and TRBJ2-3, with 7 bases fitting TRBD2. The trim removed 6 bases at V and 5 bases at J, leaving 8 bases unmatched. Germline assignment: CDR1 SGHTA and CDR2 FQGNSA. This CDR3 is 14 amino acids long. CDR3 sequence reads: CASRRGLGVDTQYF. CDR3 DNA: TGTGCCAGCAGGAGAGGACTAGGGGTAGATACGCAGTATTTT.

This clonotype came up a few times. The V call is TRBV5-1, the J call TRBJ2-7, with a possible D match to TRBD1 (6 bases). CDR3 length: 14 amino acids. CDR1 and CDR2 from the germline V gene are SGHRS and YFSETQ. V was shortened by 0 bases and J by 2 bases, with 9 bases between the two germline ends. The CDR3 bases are TGCGCCAGCAGCTTGGACAGGGAGACCTACGAGCAGTACTTC. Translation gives CASSLDRETYEQYF. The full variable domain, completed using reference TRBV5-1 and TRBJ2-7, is KAGVTQTPRYLIKTRGQQVTLSCSPISGHRSVSWYQQTPGQGLQFLFEYFSETQRNKGNFPGRFSGRQFSNSRSEMNVSTLELGDSALYLCASSLDRETYEQYFGPGTRLTVT.

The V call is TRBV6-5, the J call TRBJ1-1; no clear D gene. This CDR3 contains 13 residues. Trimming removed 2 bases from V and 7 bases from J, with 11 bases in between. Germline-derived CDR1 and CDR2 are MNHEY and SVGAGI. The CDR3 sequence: CASSYVLGGEAFF. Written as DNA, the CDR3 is TGTGCCAGCAGTTACGTATTGGGTGGTGAAGCTTTCTTT.

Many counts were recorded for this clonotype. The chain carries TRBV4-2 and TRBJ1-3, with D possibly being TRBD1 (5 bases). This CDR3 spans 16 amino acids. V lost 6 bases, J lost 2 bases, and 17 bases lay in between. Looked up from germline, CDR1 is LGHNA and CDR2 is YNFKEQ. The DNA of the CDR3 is TGTGCCAGCAGTACTCCTTCCGGGACGGCTGGAAACACCATATATTTT. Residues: CASSTPSGTAGNTIYF.

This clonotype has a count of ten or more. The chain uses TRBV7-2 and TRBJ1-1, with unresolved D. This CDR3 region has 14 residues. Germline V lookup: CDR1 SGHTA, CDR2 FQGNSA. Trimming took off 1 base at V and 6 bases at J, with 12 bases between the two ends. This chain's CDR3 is CASSLGAGKAEAFF. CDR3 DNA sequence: TGTGCCAGCAGCTTAGGGGCGGGGAAGGCTGAAGCTTTCTTT.

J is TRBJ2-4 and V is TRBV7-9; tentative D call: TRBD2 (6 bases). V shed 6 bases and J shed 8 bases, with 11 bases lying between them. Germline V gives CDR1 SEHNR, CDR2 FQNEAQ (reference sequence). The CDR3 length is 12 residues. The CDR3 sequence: CASRGREDIQYF. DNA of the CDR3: TGTGCCAGCAGGGGCAGGGAGGACATTCAGTACTTC.

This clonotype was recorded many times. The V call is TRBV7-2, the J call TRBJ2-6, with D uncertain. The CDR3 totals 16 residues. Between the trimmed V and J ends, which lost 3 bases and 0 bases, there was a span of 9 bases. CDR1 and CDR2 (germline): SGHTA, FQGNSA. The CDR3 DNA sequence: TGTGCCAGCAGCTTTAGGGCCAACTCTGGGGCCAACGTCCTGACTTTC. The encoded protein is CASSFRANSGANVLTF.

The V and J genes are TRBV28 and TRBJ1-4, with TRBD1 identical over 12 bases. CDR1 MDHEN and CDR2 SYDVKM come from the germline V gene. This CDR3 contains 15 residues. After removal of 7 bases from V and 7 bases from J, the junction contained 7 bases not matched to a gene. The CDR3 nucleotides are TGTGCCAGCACCCGAGGGGGACAGGGGGCTGAAAAACTGTTTTTT. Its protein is CASTRGGQGAEKLFF.

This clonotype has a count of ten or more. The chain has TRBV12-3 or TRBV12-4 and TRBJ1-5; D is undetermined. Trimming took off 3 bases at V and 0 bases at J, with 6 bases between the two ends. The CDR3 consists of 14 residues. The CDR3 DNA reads TGTGCCAGCAGTTTTCTTGATAGCAATCAGCCCCAGCATTTT. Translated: CASSFLDSNQPQHF.

The CDR3 nucleotides read TGTGCCACCAGCAGAGATCGGGTGGCTGAAGCTTTCTTT. Translation gives CATSRDRVAEAFF. The rearrangement joins TRBV15 to TRBJ1-1; no clear D gene. The CDR3 consists of 13 residues. V gave up 0 bases and J gave up 6 bases, with 8 bases separating them. Germline loops: CDR1 LNHNV, CDR2 YYDKDF (reference sequence).

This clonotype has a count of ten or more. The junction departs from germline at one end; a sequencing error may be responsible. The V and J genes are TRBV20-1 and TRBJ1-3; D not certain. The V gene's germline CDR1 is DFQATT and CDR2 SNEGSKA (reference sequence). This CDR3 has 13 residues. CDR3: CSAREEGPDTIYF. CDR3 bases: TGCAGTGCCAGAGAGGAGGGTCCGGACACCATATATTTT.

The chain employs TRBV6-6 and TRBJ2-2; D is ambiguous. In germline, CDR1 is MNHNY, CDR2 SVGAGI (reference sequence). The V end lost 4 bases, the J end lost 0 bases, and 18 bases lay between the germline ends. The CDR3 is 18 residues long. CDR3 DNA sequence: TGTGCCAGCAGTTTCCCGGATCCAAGGCCCTCGAACACCGGGGAGCTGTTTTTT. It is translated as CASSFPDPRPSNTGELFF.

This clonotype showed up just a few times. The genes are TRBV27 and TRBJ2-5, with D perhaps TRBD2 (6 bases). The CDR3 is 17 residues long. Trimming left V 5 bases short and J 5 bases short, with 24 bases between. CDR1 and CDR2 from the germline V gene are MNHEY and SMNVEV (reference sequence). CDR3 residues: CASSPSRFGGREETQYF. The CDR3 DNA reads TGTGCCAGCAGTCCTTCGAGGTTCGGGGGAAGGGAGGAGACCCAGTACTTC.

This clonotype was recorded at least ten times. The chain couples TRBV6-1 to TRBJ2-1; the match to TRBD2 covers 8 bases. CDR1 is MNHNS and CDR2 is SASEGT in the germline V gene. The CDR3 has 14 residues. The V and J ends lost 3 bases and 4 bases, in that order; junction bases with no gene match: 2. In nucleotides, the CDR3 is TGTGCCAGCAGTGAGCGGGGGGATTACAATGAGCAGTTCTTC. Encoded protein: CASSERGDYNEQFF.

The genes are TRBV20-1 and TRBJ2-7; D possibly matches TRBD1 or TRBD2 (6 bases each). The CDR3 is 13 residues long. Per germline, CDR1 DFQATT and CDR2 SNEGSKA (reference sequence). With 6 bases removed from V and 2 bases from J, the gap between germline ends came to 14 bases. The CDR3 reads CSALSGAAYEQYF. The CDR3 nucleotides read TGCAGTGCCTTGTCGGGGGCAGCCTACGAGCAGTACTTC.

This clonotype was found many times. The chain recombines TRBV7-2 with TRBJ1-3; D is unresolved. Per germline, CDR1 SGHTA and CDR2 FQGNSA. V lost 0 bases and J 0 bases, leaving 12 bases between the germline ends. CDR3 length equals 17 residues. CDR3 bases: TGTGCCAGCAGCTTAGCCGGCCGTATTAGCTCTGGAAACACCATATATTTT. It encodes CASSLAGRISSGNTIYF.

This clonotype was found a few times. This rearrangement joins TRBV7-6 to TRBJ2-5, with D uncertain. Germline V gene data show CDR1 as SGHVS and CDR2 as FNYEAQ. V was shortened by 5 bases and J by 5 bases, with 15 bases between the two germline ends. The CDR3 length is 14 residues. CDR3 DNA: TGTGCCAGCAGCCCACGTCCGGTTTTGGAGACCCAGTACTTC. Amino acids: CASSPRPVLETQYF. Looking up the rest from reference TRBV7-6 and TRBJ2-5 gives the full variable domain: GAGVSQSPRYKVTKRGQDVALRCDPISGHVSLYWYRQALGQGPEFLTYFNYEAQQDKSGLPNDRFSAERPEGSISTLTIQRTEQRDSAMYRCASSPRPVLETQYFGPGTRLLVL.

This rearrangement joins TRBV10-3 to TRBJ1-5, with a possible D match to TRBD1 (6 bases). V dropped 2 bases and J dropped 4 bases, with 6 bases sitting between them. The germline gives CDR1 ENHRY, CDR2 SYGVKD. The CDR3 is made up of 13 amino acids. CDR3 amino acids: CAISETGNQPQHF. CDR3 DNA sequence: TGTGCCATCAGTGAGACAGGGAATCAGCCCCAGCATTTT.

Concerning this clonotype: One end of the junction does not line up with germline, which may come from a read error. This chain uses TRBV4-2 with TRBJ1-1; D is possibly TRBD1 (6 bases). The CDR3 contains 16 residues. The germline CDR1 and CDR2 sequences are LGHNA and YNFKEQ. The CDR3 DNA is TGTACCAGCAGCCAAGACCTCCGGGGGCCGGTCACTGAAGCTTTCTTT. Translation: CTSSQDLRGPVTEAFF.